This entry features one TCR beta chain sequence. This record comes from a study of blood T cell repertoires in COVID-19. Study-level information: Sites across the United States, Italy and Spain contributed samples from acute and convalescent COVID-19. Sample material is recorded as cDNA or gDNA derived from T cells, B-cell-depleted T cells, or PBMCs.

In the study's own analysis: Amplification with reference gene primers provided the estimates of nucleated cell counts. Only in-frame clones appear in the TCRdb table, and some are missing; sequencing was by immunoSEQ multiplex PCR. The V and J calls and clone size were taken over from that table, and D and trimming were inferred from the DNA. The repertoire holds around 310,000 clones, with 75% to 90% as singletons. The CDR3 sequence is 14 residues long. The junction had 14 bases not matched to a gene; V was cut back by 10 bases and J by 9 bases. Germline values: CDR1 SEHNR, CDR2 FQNEAQ (reference sequence).

The chain joins TRBV7-9 to TRBJ2-1; 8 nucleotides line up with TRBD1. Specimen: peripheral blood. The sequence derives from a woman aged 55-70 years with acute or convalescent COVID-19. The CDR3 nucleotides read TGTGCCACCTCCCGAGGGCAGGGGGCCGGTGAGCAGTTCTTC. This codes for CATSRGQGAGEQFF.